The 28 T cell receptor beta chains below come from one sample, sequenced in a study of read filtering for tumor transcriptome and immune sequencing. Molecular barcoded adaptors covering alpha/delta and beta/gamma chains were used on roughly 400 ng RNA. TCRdb reprocessed the reads with MiXCR, giving one entry per CDR3 protein. The sample carries about 130,000 distinct CDR3 sequences, about 13% recorded once. Sequenced sample: a population of CD138-negative cells sorted from bone marrow. The origin of the receptors is a donor over 35 with multiple myeloma.

This chain links TRBV4-3 with TRBJ2-1; TRBD2 aligns across 11 bases. CDR1 is LGHNA, CDR2 YSLEER, per germline. The CDR3 runs to 15 residues. After removal of 3 bases from V and 8 bases from J, the junction contained 6 bases not matched to a gene. CDR3 DNA sequence: TGCGCCAGCAGCCATGATAGCGGGAGGGGCTATGAGCAGTTCTTC. This translates into CASSHDSGRGYEQFF.

This clonotype was detected ten times or more. V usage is TRBV7-2 and J usage is TRBJ1-4; D possibly corresponds to TRBD1 (5 bases). This CDR3 contains 14 residues. The V end lost 2 bases, the J end lost 4 bases, and 8 bases lay between the germline ends. Per germline, CDR1 SGHTA and CDR2 FQGNSA. The CDR3: CASSLYGGNEKLFF. The CDR3 bases are TGTGCCAGCAGCTTATACGGGGGTAATGAAAAACTGTTTTTT.

This clonotype was seen repeatedly, ten times or more. V and J are TRBV7-6 and TRBJ1-1, with D perhaps TRBD1 (6 bases). V lost 3 bases and J 1 base, leaving 12 bases between the germline ends. The CDR3 loop spans 15 amino acids. CDR1 and CDR2 (germline): SGHVS, FNYEAQ. The CDR3 spells CASSFPLRGNTEAFF. The CDR3 DNA reads TGTGCCAGCAGCTTCCCTCTCAGGGGGAACACTGAAGCTTTCTTT. Based on the CDR3 plus reference TRBV7-6 and TRBJ1-1, the full variable domain is GAGVSQSPRYKVTKRGQDVALRCDPISGHVSLYWYRQALGQGPEFLTYFNYEAQQDKSGLPNDRFSAERPEGSISTLTIQRTEQRDSAMYRCASSFPLRGNTEAFFGQGTRLTVV.

This clonotype was counted between two and nine times. The DNA of the CDR3 is TGTGCCAGCGGAAACAGCGTAGCGGGGGAGCAGTACTTC. This codes for CASGNSVAGEQYF. The chain joins TRBV27 to TRBJ2-7, with 8 bases that match TRBD2. The CDR3 sequence is 13 residues long. Germline assignment: CDR1 MNHEY and CDR2 SMNVEV (reference sequence). V was pared by 8 bases and J by 7 bases, with 10 bases of the junction left unmatched.

Remarks on this clonotype: As the CDR3 is not closed by the conserved phenylalanine or tryptophan, this likely results from a read error. The chain is built from TRBV11-2 and TRBJ2-7; TRBD2 matches at 9 bases. V shed 3 bases, J shed 4 bases, and the junction held 7 bases outside the gene matches. Germline values: CDR1 SGHAT, CDR2 FQNNGV. The CDR3 is made up of 15 amino acids. The CDR3 region is CASSFSGGGLYEQYI. The CDR3 DNA sequence: TGTGCCAGCAGCTTTAGCGGGGGAGGCCTATACGAGCAGTACATC.

This clonotype was observed many times. The chain joins TRBV10-1 to TRBJ2-1, with TRBD2 identical over 14 bases. The CDR3 consists of 17 residues. J was trimmed by 9 bases and V by 1 base; bases with no gene match: 8. CDR1 and CDR2 from the germline V gene are WNHNN and SYGVQD (reference sequence). CDR3 DNA sequence: TGCGCCAGCAGTGAGTTTCGACTAGCGGGAGGGCCGGGTGAGCAGTTCTTC. It specifies CASSEFRLAGGPGEQFF.

This clonotype has ten or more counts. V gene TRBV15 combines with J gene TRBJ2-3; TRBD1 agrees at 8 bases. Germline-derived CDR1 and CDR2 are LNHNV and YYDKDF (reference sequence). CDR3 length equals 17 residues. V trimming: 4 bases; J trimming: 2 bases; junction bases outside the gene matches: 11. DNA for the CDR3: TGTGCCACCAGCACCGGGACAGGCTCCTATCACACAGATACGCAGTATTTT. This sequence encodes CATSTGTGSYHTDTQYF.

This clonotype was found many times. The rearrangement uses TRBV10-3 and TRBJ2-5; TRBD1 matches at 7 bases. The ends lost 2 bases at V and 3 bases at J; junction bases unmatched: 15. The CDR3 contains 18 residues. Germline CDR1 and CDR2: ENHRY and SYGVKD. In DNA form, the CDR3 reads TGTGCCATCAGTGAGCCCGCCTTAGGGACAGAGAACGAAGAGACCCAGTACTTC. This sequence encodes CAISEPALGTENEETQYF.

Concerning this clonotype: This may arise from a read error, as a much more abundant clone is one base away. The chain recombines TRBV2 with TRBJ2-2; D gene uncertain. The CDR3 extends over 14 amino acids. V dropped 3 bases and J dropped 2 bases, with 7 bases sitting between them. Looked up from germline, CDR1 is SNHLY and CDR2 is FYNNEI. The CDR3 reads CASSDVFNTGELFF. As DNA, the CDR3 is TGTGCCAGCAGTGATGTCTTCAACACCGGGGAGCTGTTTTTT. The variable domain in full, with the rest retrieved from reference TRBV2 and TRBJ2-2, is EPEVTQTPSHQVTQMGQEVILRCVPISNHLYFYWYRQILGQKVEFLVSFYNNEISEKSEIFDDQFSVERPDGSNFTLKIRSTKLEDSAMYFCASSDVFNTGELFFGEGSRLTVL.

In regard to this clonotype: The junction differs from germline at one of its ends, possibly a read error. The chain combines TRBV29-1 with TRBJ2-1; the D is unclear. CDR3 size: 14 residues. Germline lookup yields CDR1 SQVTM and CDR2 ANQGSEA. CDR3 residues: CSVELGPLVGEQFF. The CDR3 bases are TGCAGCGTTGAGCTAGGGCCCCTGGTAGGAGAGCAGTTTTTC.

This clonotype was detected many times. The chain carries TRBV20-1 and TRBJ2-5, with D possibly being TRBD2 (6 bases). The ends were cut back, 0 bases at V and 3 bases at J, with 17 bases in the middle. The germline V gene has CDR1 DFQATT and CDR2 SNEGSKA (reference sequence). The length of the CDR3 is 16 residues. CDR3 in amino acids: CSARDIGGNLEETQYF. Here the CDR3 DNA reads TGCAGTGCTAGAGATATCGGGGGAAATCTGGAAGAGACCCAGTACTTC.

This clonotype was observed at least ten times. This rearrangement joins TRBV30 to TRBJ1-5; TRBD1 aligns across 9 bases. V shed 0 bases and J 6 bases; nucleotides not matched to a gene: 6. The CDR3 covers 15 residues. Germline CDR1 reads GTSNPN; CDR2 reads SVGIG (reference sequence). The CDR3 coding sequence is TGTGCCTGGAGTGTACGGGACAGGGTGGGTCAGCCCCAGCATTTT. It codes for CAWSVRDRVGQPQHF.

This clonotype was observed at least ten times. The V and J genes are TRBV12-5 and TRBJ1-1, with a possible D match to TRBD1 (5 bases). Germline V gene lookup returns CDR1 LGHNT and CDR2 FRNRAP. The CDR3 loop spans 12 amino acids. The V end lost 7 bases, the J end lost 11 bases, and 17 bases lay between the germline ends. The CDR3 loop reads CASALGGVGAFF. Here the CDR3 DNA reads TGTGCTAGTGCCCTGGGAGGGGTAGGGGCTTTCTTT. Together with reference TRBV12-5 and TRBJ1-1, the CDR3 gives the full variable domain: DARVTQTPRHKVTEMGQEVTMRCQPILGHNTVFWYRQTMMQGLELLAYFRNRAPLDDSGMPKDRFSAEMPDATLATLKIQPSEPRDSAVYFCASALGGVGAFFGQGTRLTVV.

The sample holds a few counts of this clonotype. With a much larger clone just one base away, this may be a read error. The rearrangement uses TRBV4-1 and TRBJ2-1, with D perhaps given as TRBD1 or TRBD2 (5 bases each). Germline CDR1 reads MGHRA; CDR2 reads YSYEKL. There are 17 residues in the CDR3. This CDR3 reads CACSQDGTVRGQNEQFF. The CDR3 nucleotides read TGCGCCTGCAGCCAAGATGGGACCGTAAGGGGCCAGAATGAGCAGTTCTTC.

The chain carries TRBV19 and TRBJ2-7; 7 bases map to TRBD2. The trim removed 3 bases at V and 2 bases at J, leaving 7 bases unmatched. This CDR3 comprises 15 residues. Germline CDR1 reads LNHDA; CDR2 reads SQIVND (reference sequence). The CDR3 DNA reads TGTGCCAGTAGTATTGGGGCTAGCGGCACCTACGAGCAGTACTTC. It specifies CASSIGASGTYEQYF. Combining the CDR3 with reference TRBV19 and TRBJ2-7 gives the whole variable domain DGGITQSPKYLFRKEGQNVTLSCEQNLNHDAMYWYRQDPGQGLRLIYYSQIVNDFQKGDIAEGYSVSREKKESFPLTVTSAQKNPTAFYLCASSIGASGTYEQYFGPGTRLTVT.

The table lists this clonotype with many counts. This rearrangement joins TRBV24-1 to TRBJ2-3; TRBD1 is a possible D gene (6 bases). V gave up 1 base and J gave up 2 bases, with 18 bases separating them. CDR1 KGHDR and CDR2 SFDVKD come from the germline V gene. The CDR3 has 18 amino acids. CDR3 residues: CATSDFTHREGLTDTQYF. The CDR3 nucleotides read TGTGCCACCAGTGATTTCACCCACAGGGAAGGTCTCACAGATACGCAGTATTTT.

The table lists this clonotype with many counts. The chain is built from TRBV7-3 and TRBJ2-1; unclear D gene. Germline CDR1 is SGHTA and CDR2 is FQGTGA. The germline V and J ends were trimmed by 6 bases and 3 bases, with 9 bases remaining between them. This CDR3 has 13 residues. The DNA for the CDR3 is TGTGCCAGCAGGAATAGTGGCTACAATGAGCAGTTCTTC. Translated: CASRNSGYNEQFF. Based on the CDR3 plus reference TRBV7-3 and TRBJ2-1, the full variable domain is GAGVSQTPSNKVTEKGKYVELRCDPISGHTALYWYRQSLGQGPEFLIYFQGTGAADDSGLPNDRFFAVRPEGSVSTLKIQRTERGDSAVYLCASRNSGYNEQFFGPGTRLTVL.

This chain links TRBV5-6 with TRBJ2-5; 10 bases fit TRBD2. Trimming removed 0 bases from V and 5 bases from J; junction bases left unmatched: 4. Germline loops: CDR1 SGHDT, CDR2 YYEEEE. The CDR3 extends over 15 amino acids. CDR3 sequence: CASSLDSGRLETQYF. Written as DNA, the CDR3 is TGTGCCAGCAGCTTGGATAGCGGGAGGTTGGAGACCCAGTACTTC.

This clonotype turned up a few times. The junction and the germline gene differ at one end; a read error may be behind it. The chain carries TRBV9 and TRBJ2-4; weak D call: TRBD1 (5 bases). The germline V gene has CDR1 SGDLS and CDR2 YYNGEE. The length of the CDR3 is 13 residues. CDR3 DNA: TGTGCCGGCAGCGTAGAGCAGGGCGGCATTCAGTACTTC. Protein sequence: CAGSVEQGGIQYF.

The V and J genes are TRBV6-2 or TRBV6-3 and TRBJ1-5; D might be TRBD1 (5 bases). With 8 bases removed from V and 0 bases from J, the gap between germline ends came to 14 bases. The length of the CDR3 is 15 residues. CDR1 and CDR2 (germline): MNHEY, SVGEGT. The CDR3 is CASGTGGYSNQPQHF. The DNA of the CDR3 is TGTGCCAGCGGTACGGGGGGGTATAGCAATCAGCCCCAGCATTTT.

This clonotype appeared many times. This chain joins TRBV12-3 or TRBV12-4 and TRBJ2-3, with a weak D call TRBD2 (6 bases). The V end lost 6 bases, the J end lost 4 bases, and 17 bases lay between the germline ends. The CDR3 has 15 amino acids. The CDR3 DNA follows: TGTGCCAGCAGCCCTAGCGATAGGGTTCCAGATACGCAGTATTTT. The encoded protein is CASSPSDRVPDTQYF.

This clonotype was seen at least ten times. V is TRBV5-1 and J is TRBJ2-1; 12 nucleotides align to TRBD2. CDR1 SGHRS and CDR2 YFSETQ come from the germline V gene. The CDR3 contains 16 residues. J was trimmed by 4 bases and V by 4 bases; bases with no gene match: 6. The CDR3 sequence is CASSPPGLAGYNEQFF. In DNA form, the CDR3 reads TGCGCCAGCAGCCCCCCAGGACTAGCGGGGTACAATGAGCAGTTCTTC.

This clonotype was found many times. This chain connects TRBV7-9 to TRBJ2-3; 11 bases agree with TRBD1. Germline CDR1 is SEHNR and CDR2 is FQNEAQ (reference sequence). The CDR3 has 16 residues. The V and J ends lost 5 bases and 2 bases, in that order; junction bases with no gene match: 6. The CDR3 region has the DNA TGTGCCAGCAGCCCGGGGACAGGGGGTTTCACAGATACGCAGTATTTT. Encoded protein: CASSPGTGGFTDTQYF.

With respect to this clonotype: A junction boundary mismatches the germline segment, possibly from a read error. The chain has TRBV4-3 and TRBJ1-1; D may be TRBD1 (6 bases). The V gene's germline CDR1 is LGHNA and CDR2 YSLEER. The CDR3 consists of 15 residues. The CDR3 loop is CASSQAGTMNTDAFF. Written as DNA, the CDR3 is TGCGCCAGCAGCCAAGCCGGGACAATGAACACTGATGCTTTCTTT.

This clonotype has at least ten counts. V and J are TRBV6-2 or TRBV6-3 and TRBJ1-5; 7 bases are shared with TRBD1. V gave up 5 bases and J gave up 7 bases; unmatched junction bases: 2. The CDR3 sequence is 12 residues long. CDR1 and CDR2 from the germline V gene are MNHEY and SVGEGT. The CDR3 here is CASSAGGQPQHF. The CDR3 nucleotides are TGTGCCAGCAGTGCAGGGGGGCAGCCCCAGCATTTT.

This clonotype was recorded many times. The rearrangement uses TRBV24-1 and TRBJ2-3, with D perhaps given as TRBD1 or TRBD2 (5 bases each). Germline V lookup: CDR1 KGHDR, CDR2 SFDVKD. CDR3 size: 14 residues. The V and J ends lost 5 bases and 5 bases respectively, with 13 bases between them. The chain's CDR3 is CATSVEGSKDTQYF. The CDR3 DNA sequence: TGTGCCACCAGTGTAGAGGGGTCGAAAGATACGCAGTATTTT.

In its sample, this clonotype was seen many times. This chain links TRBV20-1 with TRBJ2-1; 10 bases map to TRBD2. This CDR3 has 15 residues. Germline assignment: CDR1 DFQATT and CDR2 SNEGSKA (reference sequence). V shed 6 bases, J shed 5 bases, and the junction held 10 bases outside the gene matches. DNA of the CDR3: TGCAGTGCCCTGACCGGGACTAGCGTCAACAATGAGCAGTTCTTC. Amino acid sequence: CSALTGTSVNNEQFF.

Ten or more counts support this clonotype. This chain links TRBV4-3 with TRBJ2-1, with D possibly being TRBD1 (6 bases). The germline CDR1 and CDR2 sequences are LGHNA and YSLEER. CDR3 length equals 15 residues. V lost 4 bases to trimming and J lost 3 bases, with 13 bases between them. The CDR3 is CASSPTGQDYNEQFF. CDR3 DNA: TGCGCCAGCAGCCCTACGGGACAAGACTACAATGAGCAGTTCTTC.